Each of the 21 T cell receptor beta chains below was sequenced from the same sample in a study of T cell changes during pregnancy in multiple sclerosis (dated by TCRdb to between 2018 and 2021). The method was the immunoSEQ multiplex PCR assay. TCRdb limited this immuneACCESS table to in-frame rearrangements with V and J called. A share of clones is missing; checked studies link under half to unresolved V genes, and the rest is unexplained. The sample records 100,000 or so clones, around 93% of which are singletons. 3.5% to 4.5% of the sample is in the top ten clones. Sequenced here: peripheral blood, sampled in the first trimester of pregnancy. The receptors shown here come from a female donor with multiple sclerosis, enrolled in a pregnancy study.

This clone has just one count. The chain uses TRBV9 and TRBJ2-1; no clear D. V was cut by 3 bases and J by 4 bases, with 11 bases left in between. Germline assignment: CDR1 SGDLS and CDR2 YYNGEE. The CDR3 runs to 14 residues. CDR3 coding DNA: TGTGCCAGCAGCGGGGCCCACCGGTACAATGAGCAGTTCTTC. Translated, it gives CASSGAHRYNEQFF. Full variable domain (outside the CDR3, taken from reference TRBV9 and TRBJ2-1): DSGVTQTPKHLITATGQRVTLRCSPRSGDLSVYWYQQSLDQGLQFLIQYYNGEERAKGNILERFSAQQFPDLHSELNLSSLELGDSALYFCASSGAHRYNEQFFGPGTRLTVL.

The chain couples TRBV18 to TRBJ2-7; TRBD2 matches 9 bases. The CDR3 extends over 15 amino acids. V trimming: 0 bases; J trimming: 4 bases; junction bases outside the gene matches: 4. Germline V CDR1 and CDR2: KGHSH, LQKENI. The chain's CDR3 is CASSPPGLASYEQYF. In DNA, the CDR3 is TGTGCCAGCTCACCACCGGGACTAGCTTCGTACGAGCAGTACTTC.

V usage is TRBV27 and J usage is TRBJ2-7; D gene uncertain. V was shortened by 5 bases and J by 4 bases, with 12 bases between the two germline ends. This CDR3 has 13 residues. The V gene's germline CDR1 is MNHEY and CDR2 SMNVEV (reference sequence). The CDR3 sequence is CASSLRIGYEQYF. In DNA, the CDR3 is TGTGCCAGCAGTCTTCGTATCGGGTACGAGCAGTACTTC.

The chain recombines TRBV2 with TRBJ2-1; 7 bases match TRBD2. This CDR3 is 14 amino acids long. The V gene end was trimmed by 6 bases and the J gene end by 5 bases; junction bases not matched to a gene: 7. Germline assignment: CDR1 SNHLY and CDR2 FYNNEI. Written as DNA, the CDR3 is TGTGCCAGCAGGGAGGGCGGGGGAAACAATGAGCAGTTCTTC. Encoded protein: CASREGGGNNEQFF.

This chain links TRBV19 with TRBJ1-2; the D gene is possibly TRBD1 (6 bases). Between the trimmed V and J ends, which lost 8 bases and 5 bases, there was a span of 15 bases. The CDR3 is 13 residues long. In germline, CDR1 is LNHDA, CDR2 SQIVND (reference sequence). CDR3 amino acids: CASCDRSAYGYTF. The CDR3 DNA reads as TGTGCCAGTTGTGACAGGAGTGCTTATGGCTACACCTTC.

The chain carries TRBV9 and TRBJ2-2, with D tentatively TRBD2 (5 bases). This CDR3 is 12 amino acids long. Trimming took off 4 bases at V and 6 bases at J, with 7 bases between the two ends. Germline V gene lookup returns CDR1 SGDLS and CDR2 YYNGEE. This CDR3 is CASSPGAGELFF. CDR3 DNA sequence: TGTGCCAGCAGCCCCGGGGCCGGGGAGCTGTTTTTT.

This chain connects TRBV19 to TRBJ1-1, with 7 positions matching TRBD1. CDR1 LNHDA and CDR2 SQIVND come from the germline V gene (reference sequence). V shed 1 base, J shed 1 base, and the junction held 3 bases outside the gene matches. This CDR3 has 15 amino acids. Here the CDR3 reads CASSIGDRGNTEAFF. In nucleotides, the CDR3 is TGTGCCAGTAGTATAGGGGACAGAGGGAACACTGAAGCTTTCTTT.

This rearrangement joins TRBV5-6 to TRBJ2-5, with TRBD2 matching 7 bases. The germline gives CDR1 SGHDT, CDR2 YYEEEE. J gave up 5 bases and V 0 bases, and 10 bases lay outside the gene matches. The CDR3 covers 16 residues. CDR3 residues: CASSLAVAGPRETQYF. CDR3 in DNA: TGTGCCAGCAGCTTGGCGGTAGCGGGTCCCCGTGAGACCCAGTACTTC.

The V call is TRBV5-8, the J call TRBJ2-2, with 9 positions matching TRBD1. Germline CDR1 and CDR2: SGHTS and YDEGEE. V gave up 6 bases and J gave up 7 bases; unmatched junction bases: 13. The CDR3 totals 16 residues. CDR3 protein: CASNTLGQGRSGELFF. The CDR3 region has the DNA TGTGCCAGCAACACCCTAGGACAGGGGAGGAGCGGGGAGCTGTTTTTT.

V usage is TRBV29-1 and J usage is TRBJ2-7, with D maybe TRBD1 (5 bases). The germline V gene has CDR1 SQVTM and CDR2 ANQGSEA. This CDR3 is 11 amino acids long. With 6 bases removed from V and 2 bases from J, the gap between germline ends came to 8 bases. The CDR3 nucleotides are TGCAGCGTCACAGGCCCCTACGAGCAGTACTTC. The encoded protein is CSVTGPYEQYF.

The count of this clone is one. The chain couples TRBV5-5 to TRBJ2-3, with 8 bases identical to TRBD1. CDR1 and CDR2 (germline): SGHKS, YYEKEE (reference sequence). The CDR3 totals 16 residues. V lost 4 bases to trimming and J lost 6 bases; unmatched junction nucleotides: 13. In DNA form, the CDR3 reads TGTGCCAGCAGCCGGACAGGGTTTTATCAGTCGGATACGCAGTATTTT. Its translation is CASSRTGFYQSDTQYF.

This clone came up once. V gene TRBV7-4 combines with J gene TRBJ1-5, with D possibly TRBD1 on 6 matching bases. V dropped 0 bases and J dropped 8 bases, with 14 bases sitting between them. The CDR3 is 15 amino acids. Germline V gene lookup returns CDR1 SGHVT and CDR2 SQSDAQ. CDR3 sequence: CASSLAHQGPEPQHF. In DNA form, the CDR3 reads TGTGCCAGCAGCTTAGCGCACCAGGGGCCGGAGCCCCAGCATTTT.

The DNA of the CDR3 is TGTGCCAGCAGCTTAGGCACAGAGAATTACGAGCAGTACTTC. Amino acids: CASSLGTENYEQYF. This chain links TRBV11-3 with TRBJ2-7, with D unclear. This CDR3 is 14 amino acids long. The V and J ends lost 1 base and 4 bases respectively, with 11 bases between them. Germline values: CDR1 SGHNT, CDR2 YENEEA.

The chain couples TRBV5-6 to TRBJ1-2, with D maybe TRBD1 (6 bases). The CDR3 contains 14 residues. Germline V gives CDR1 SGHDT, CDR2 YYEEEE. The V end lost 2 bases, the J end lost 7 bases, and 15 bases lay between the germline ends. CDR3 nucleotides: TGTGCCAGCAGCTTTGGCAGGGGCACGGGTGGCTACACCTTC. It codes for CASSFGRGTGGYTF.

The chain employs TRBV5-1 and TRBJ2-2; D is possibly TRBD2 (7 bases). The CDR3 covers 16 residues. Trimming left V 0 bases short and J 3 bases short, with 12 bases between. Germline CDR1 is SGHRS and CDR2 is YFSETQ. The CDR3 region is CASSLAGGLDTGELFF. For the CDR3, the DNA is TGCGCCAGCAGCTTGGCCGGGGGGCTTGACACCGGGGAGCTGTTTTTT.

The rearrangement uses TRBV27 and TRBJ1-3; 10 nucleotides line up with TRBD1. V dropped 3 bases and J dropped 4; count of bases not matched to a gene: 3. Germline V CDR1 and CDR2: MNHEY, SMNVEV (reference sequence). The length of the CDR3 is 15 residues. Written as DNA, the CDR3 is TGTGCCAGCAGTTTTGACAGGGGGCAGGGAAACACCATATATTTT. Its translation is CASSFDRGQGNTIYF.

This sequence joins TRBV7-8 and TRBJ1-1; unclear D gene. Germline V gene sequence: CDR1 SGHVS, CDR2 FQNEAQ. V lost 5 bases, J lost 8 bases, and 15 bases lay in between. CDR3 length equals 13 residues. CDR3 sequence reads: CASSPPSDFEAFF. CDR3 nucleotide sequence: TGTGCCAGCAGCCCTCCTTCCGACTTCGAAGCTTTCTTT.

The chain employs TRBV5-4 and TRBJ2-5, with 12 bases lining up with TRBD2. The CDR3 length is 14 residues. The germline CDR1 and CDR2 sequences are SGHNT and YYREEE (reference sequence). Losses at the gene ends were 3 bases for V and 4 bases for J; bases not matched to a gene: 1. The CDR3: CASSSGLAGETQYF. The CDR3 nucleotides read TGTGCCAGCAGCTCGGGACTAGCGGGAGAGACCCAGTACTTC.

The V and J genes are TRBV2 and TRBJ1-1; no clear D. Between the trimmed V and J ends, which lost 6 bases and 1 base, there was a span of 21 bases. The CDR3 spans 17 residues. Germline CDR1 SNHLY, CDR2 FYNNEI. CDR3 sequence (DNA): TGTGCCAGCAGCCGGAGGAGGGAGATGGGAAAGAACACTGAAGCTTTCTTT. Protein sequence: CASSRRREMGKNTEAFF.

This chain connects TRBV18 to TRBJ2-7, with D perhaps TRBD1 (5 bases). CDR3 size: 14 residues. Germline V gene data show CDR1 as KGHSH and CDR2 as LQKENI. Deletions cut 6 bases from V and 2 bases from J, with 14 bases between. Here the CDR3 reads CASSPQGIPYEQYF. CDR3 coding DNA: TGTGCCAGCTCGCCCCAGGGAATTCCCTACGAGCAGTACTTC.

The chain employs TRBV10-3 and TRBJ1-1; the match to TRBD1 covers 7 bases. V lost 6 bases to trimming and J lost 1 base; unmatched junction nucleotides: 11. The germline CDR1 and CDR2 sequences are ENHRY and SYGVKD. The CDR3 is 16 amino acids. The CDR3 DNA follows: TGTGCCATCAGGACGGACAGGAGACGGGAGAACACTGAAGCTTTCTTT. It specifies CAIRTDRRRENTEAFF.